The text below deals with one TCR beta chain. Its cognate antigen is unknown. The data stem from a study of cytomegalovirus exposure and HLA in healthy donors. Study context: Most genotyped donors, 75% to 85% of roughly 400, had Caucasian-associated genetic ancestry. The study's findings and limits: Earlier analysis yielded a pattern in which most TCR beta V segments were productive about 87% or about 30% of the time. Cytomegalovirus-associated TCR beta chains were listed, numbering approximately 150.

This PCR relied on a set of 60 Vbeta primers and 13 Jbeta primers. Data came from immunoSEQ multiplex PCR; TCRdb stores just in-frame clones and leaves some out. The data show around 120,000 clones, with around 75% seen just once and nearly 9.5% held by the top ten. Per the germline V gene, CDR1 is KGHSH and CDR2 is LQKENI. The CDR3 runs 14 residues. V was clipped by 5 bases and J by 3 bases; unmatched bases: 6. Sequencing input: PBMCs. The V call is TRBV18, the J call TRBJ1-1; 7 positions agree with TRBD1. The sequence derives from a woman aged 50 to 60 in good health and CMV-seropositive. CDR3 protein: CASSKTGYDTEAFF. DNA of the CDR3: TGTGCCAGCTCAAAGACAGGGTATGACACTGAAGCTTTCTTT.